This T cell receptor beta chain was obtained from a study of vaccination and CD4 T cells after COVID-19. Oncomine TCR Beta short-read sequencing was applied to DNA from cultured CD4+ T cells. MiXCR, run by TCRdb on the PCR reads, gives a single entry per CDR3 protein. This table has about 20,000 distinct CDR3 sequences, under 70% appearing once. This CDR3 comprises 14 residues. Looked up from germline, CDR1 is MDHEN and CDR2 is SYDVKM. The V and J ends lost 5 bases and 1 base respectively, with 10 bases between them. With respect to this clonotype: Its antigen is as yet unknown.

Treatment noted: roughly 10-day PBMC culture with coronavirus spike peptide pools or control peptides (ViraFEST assay). V usage is TRBV28 and J usage is TRBJ2-3; D might be TRBD1 (6 bases). The receptor was derived from a human donor who had recovered from COVID-19. The specimen was CD4+ T cells from blood, cultured in vitro. In nucleotides, the CDR3 is TGTGCCAGCAGTCCGACAGGCCGCACAGATACGCAGTATTTT. Protein: CASSPTGRTDTQYF.